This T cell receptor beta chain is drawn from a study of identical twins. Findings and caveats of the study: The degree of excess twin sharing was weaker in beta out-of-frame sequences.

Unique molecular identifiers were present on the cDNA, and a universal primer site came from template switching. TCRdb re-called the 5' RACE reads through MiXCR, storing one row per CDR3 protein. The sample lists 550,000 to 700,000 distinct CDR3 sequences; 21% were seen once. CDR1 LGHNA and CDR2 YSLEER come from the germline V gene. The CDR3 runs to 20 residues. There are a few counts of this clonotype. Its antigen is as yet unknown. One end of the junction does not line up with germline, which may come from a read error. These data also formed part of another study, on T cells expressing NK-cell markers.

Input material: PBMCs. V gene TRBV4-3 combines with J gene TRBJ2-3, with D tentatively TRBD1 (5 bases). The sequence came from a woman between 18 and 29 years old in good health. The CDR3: CASSQEVRRSNRYSTDTQYF. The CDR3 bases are TGCGCCAGCAGCCAAGAAGTACGGAGATCCAACAGGTACAGCACAGATACGCAGTATTTC.